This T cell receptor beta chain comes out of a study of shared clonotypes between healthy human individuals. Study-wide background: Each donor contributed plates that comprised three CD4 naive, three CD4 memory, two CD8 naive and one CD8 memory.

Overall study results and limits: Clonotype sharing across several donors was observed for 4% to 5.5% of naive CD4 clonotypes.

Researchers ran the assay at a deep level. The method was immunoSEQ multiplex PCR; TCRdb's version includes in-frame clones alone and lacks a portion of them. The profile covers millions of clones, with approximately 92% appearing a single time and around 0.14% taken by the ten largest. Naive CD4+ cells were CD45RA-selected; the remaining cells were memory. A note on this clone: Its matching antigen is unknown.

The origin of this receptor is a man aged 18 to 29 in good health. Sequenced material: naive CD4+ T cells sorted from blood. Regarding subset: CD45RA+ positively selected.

The CDR3 sequence: CASSLVTAGELFF. The CDR3 nucleotides are TGTGCCAGCAGCTTGGTGACTGCCGGGGAGCTGTTTTTT. The chain is built from TRBV5-5 and TRBJ2-2, with D hard to call. Deletions cut 0 bases from V and 6 bases from J, with 6 bases between. Germline loops: CDR1 SGHKS, CDR2 YYEKEE (reference sequence). This CDR3 spans 13 amino acids.